This entry concerns a single T cell receptor beta chain. The antigen this receptor binds is unknown. Nothing much larger sits one base from this clone, and base qualities are not available. This specimen comes from a study of blood T cells in healthy people across ages (dated by TCRdb to 2015 to 2017). Study-level background: In model experiments, template switching captured about one uniquely barcoded TCR beta cDNA molecule for every two T cells. Donors of different ages were randomly distributed across sequencing lanes to avoid experimental bias. The study analyzed two additional independent replicas of 1 million unique cDNA reads from the same blood draw for two donors, one aged 18 to 29 and one aged 80 or older. The donors were divided into four age groups: young (average roughly 15 years), middle-aged (about 39), aged (under 70) and long-lived (roughly 82). To track age-related changes in TCR beta repertoire diversity, the study relied on deep sequencing normalized with unique cDNA molecular identifiers. Points the paper makes about the study in general: The CMV infection status of donors was not known, potentially confounding age-related changes in expanded clonotypes. Compared with the aged group, the long-lived group had more naive CD4+ T cells, fewer expanded clones and increased TCR diversity, suggesting age selection. Estimates of total diversity from one million sequenced T cells were regarded as lower bounds and underestimates. Because profiling used bulk unsorted PBMCs, naive and antigen-experienced compartments could not be compared conclusively. Observed TCR beta diversity per million T cells fell roughly linearly with age, and a significant reduction was already apparent by age roughly 40. Observed TCR beta diversity correlated strongly with the percentage of naive T cells measured by flow cytometry.

The roughly 39 donors, aged about 6 to 100 years, were systemically healthy Caucasian individuals from Russia. Roughly 10 milliliters of peripheral blood were collected from each donor into EDTA-treated Vacutainer tubes. Ficoll-Paque density-gradient centrifugation was used to isolate PBMCs, with at least 7 million per sample. Trizol reagent was used to extract total RNA from PBMCs, with at least 5.5 micrograms per sample. The percentages of naive CD45RAhigh/CD27high T cells were determined by flow cytometry on a PBMC aliquot from every donor. Library method: 5' RACE. Instrument on record: Illumina HiSeq 2500. A second roughly 6 to 11 cycle PCR used a sample-barcoded 5' primer and a J-beta primer mix. A unique molecular identifier was introduced onto each TCR beta cDNA molecule by a template-switch 5' adaptor carrying 12 random nucleotides. Each sample yielded at least 3 million CDR3-containing paired-end reads. All of the RNA was converted into first-strand cDNA using the Mint cDNA synthesis kit, with a TRBC-specific oligonucleotide serving as the primer. After uracil-DNA glycosylase treatment, a first 18-cycle PCR used universal primers M1SS and BC2_uni_R on all cDNA. The original pipeline was this. For normalization, 1 million high-quality reads were randomly selected from each sample, with every read carrying a distinct molecular identifier. Instead of being binned into consensus sequences, reads with shared molecular identifiers were discarded. MiTCR, with a Q25 quality threshold and the strictest error-elimination algorithm, was used for CDR3 identification, clonotype clustering and error correction. A nonparametric unseen species model with Euler transformation was used to estimate a lower bound on total TCR beta diversity. TCRdb reran the public reads through fastp at Q25 and MiXCR, keeping productive beta chains. Each entry merges the rows of one CDR3 protein and shows their most common DNA and genes. The V and J calls follow TCRdb's processing rather than the paper's. Recorded for this sample are about a million distinct CDR3 sequences; about 44% of them occurred a single time. 13% of the sample belongs to the ten largest clones.

Trimming removed 1 base from V and 2 bases from J, leaving 15 bases between the germline ends. Including cysteine and phenylalanine, the CDR3 has 16 amino acids. The sequence is cut down to CDR3 DNA, 48 bases in frame from base 1. Taken from the germline V gene, the CDR1 and CDR2 loops are MGHRA and YSYEKL. This receptor was taken from a man between 25 and 39 years old in good health. The sample taken for sequencing was blood. The V gene is TRBV4-1 and the J gene is TRBJ2-7; the D gene assignment is ambiguous. The sequenced DNA: TGCGCCAGCAGCCAAGTCCTAGAGACTGGACCCTACGAGCAGTACTTC. The resulting protein is CASSQVLETGPYEQYF.